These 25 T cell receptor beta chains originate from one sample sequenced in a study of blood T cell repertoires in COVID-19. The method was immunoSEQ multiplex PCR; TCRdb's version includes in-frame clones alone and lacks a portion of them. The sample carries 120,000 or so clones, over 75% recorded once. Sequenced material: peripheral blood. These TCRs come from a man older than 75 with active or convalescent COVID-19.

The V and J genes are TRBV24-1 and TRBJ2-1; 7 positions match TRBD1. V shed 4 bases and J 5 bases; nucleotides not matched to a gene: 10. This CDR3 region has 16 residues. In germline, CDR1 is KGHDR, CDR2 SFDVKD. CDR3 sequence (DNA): TGTGCCACCAGTGACGCGGGCAGGGGGTTGGACAATGAGCAGTTCTTC. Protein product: CATSDAGRGLDNEQFF.

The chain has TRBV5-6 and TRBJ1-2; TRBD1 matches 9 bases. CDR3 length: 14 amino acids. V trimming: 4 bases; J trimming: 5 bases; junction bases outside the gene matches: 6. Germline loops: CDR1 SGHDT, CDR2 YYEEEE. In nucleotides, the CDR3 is TGTGCCAGCAGCCGGACAGGGGTGGGGTATGGCTACACCTTC. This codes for CASSRTGVGYGYTF.

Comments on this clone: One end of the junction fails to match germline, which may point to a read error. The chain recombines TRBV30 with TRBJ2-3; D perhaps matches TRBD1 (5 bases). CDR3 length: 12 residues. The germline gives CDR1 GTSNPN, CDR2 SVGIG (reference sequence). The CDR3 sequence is CAWSRQSDTQYF. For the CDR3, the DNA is TGTGCCTGGAGTCGACAGTCAGACACGCAGTATTTT.

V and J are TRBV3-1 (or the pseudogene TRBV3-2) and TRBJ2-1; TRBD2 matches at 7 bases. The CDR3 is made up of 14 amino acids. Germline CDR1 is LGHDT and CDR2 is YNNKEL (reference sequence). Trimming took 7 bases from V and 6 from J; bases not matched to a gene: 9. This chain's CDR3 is CASKRDYRFNEQFF. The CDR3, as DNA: TGTGCCAGCAAACGGGACTACCGCTTCAATGAGCAGTTCTTC.

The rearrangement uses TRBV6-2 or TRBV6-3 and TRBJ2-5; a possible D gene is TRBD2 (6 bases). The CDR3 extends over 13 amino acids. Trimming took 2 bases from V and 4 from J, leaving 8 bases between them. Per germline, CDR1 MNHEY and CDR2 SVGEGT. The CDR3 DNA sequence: TGTGCCAGCAGTTACGCGGGGCGAGAGACCCAGTACTTC. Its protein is CASSYAGRETQYF.

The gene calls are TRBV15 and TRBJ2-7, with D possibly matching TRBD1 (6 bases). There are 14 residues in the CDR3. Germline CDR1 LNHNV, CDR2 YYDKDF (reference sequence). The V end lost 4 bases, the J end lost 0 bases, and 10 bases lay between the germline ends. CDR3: CATSKDRVSYEQYF. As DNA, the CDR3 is TGTGCCACCAGCAAGGACAGAGTCTCCTACGAGCAGTACTTC.

The CDR3 nucleotides read TGCGCCAGCAGCCAAGAAAGCGGGAGAAGCTCTGGGGCCAACGTCCTGACTTTC. Translated, it gives CASSQESGRSSGANVLTF. The rearrangement uses TRBV4-3 and TRBJ2-6, with 8 bases aligning to TRBD2. The CDR3 runs to 18 residues. The germline V gene has CDR1 LGHNA and CDR2 YSLEER. The V segment lost 0 bases and the J segment 0 bases; nucleotides outside the gene matches: 4.

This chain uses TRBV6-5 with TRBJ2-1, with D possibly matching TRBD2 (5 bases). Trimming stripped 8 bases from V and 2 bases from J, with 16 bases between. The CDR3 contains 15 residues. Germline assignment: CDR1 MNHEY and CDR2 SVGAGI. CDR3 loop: CASHGSTSTYNEQFF. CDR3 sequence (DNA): TGTGCCAGCCATGGGAGCACTTCAACCTACAATGAGCAGTTCTTC.

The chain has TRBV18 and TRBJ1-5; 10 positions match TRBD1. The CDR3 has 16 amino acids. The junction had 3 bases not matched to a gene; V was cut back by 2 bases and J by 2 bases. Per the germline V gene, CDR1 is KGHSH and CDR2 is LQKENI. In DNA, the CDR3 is TGTGCCAGCTCACCATCCGGGACAGGGGGCAATCAGCCCCAGCATTTT. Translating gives CASSPSGTGGNQPQHF.

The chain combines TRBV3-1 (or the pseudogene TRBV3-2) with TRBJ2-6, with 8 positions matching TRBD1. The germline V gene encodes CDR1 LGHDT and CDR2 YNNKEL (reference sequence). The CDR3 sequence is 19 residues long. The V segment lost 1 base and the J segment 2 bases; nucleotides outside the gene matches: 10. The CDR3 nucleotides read TGTGCCAGCAGCCAAGCCCAGGGGGCGAAAAGGACTGGGGCCAACGTCCTGACTTTC. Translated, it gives CASSQAQGAKRTGANVLTF.

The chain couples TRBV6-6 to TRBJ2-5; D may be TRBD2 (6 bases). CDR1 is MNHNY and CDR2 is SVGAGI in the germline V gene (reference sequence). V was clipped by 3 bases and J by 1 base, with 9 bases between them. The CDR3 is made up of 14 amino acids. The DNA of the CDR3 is TGTGCCAGCAGTTATTCCGGGGGCCAAGAGACCCAGTACTTC. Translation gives CASSYSGGQETQYF.

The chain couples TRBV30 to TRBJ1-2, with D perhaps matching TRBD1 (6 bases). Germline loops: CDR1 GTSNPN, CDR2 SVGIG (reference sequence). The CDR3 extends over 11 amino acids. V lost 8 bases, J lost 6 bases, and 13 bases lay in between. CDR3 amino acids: CAGTGYNGYTF. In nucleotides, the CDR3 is TGTGCCGGCACAGGGTACAATGGCTACACCTTC. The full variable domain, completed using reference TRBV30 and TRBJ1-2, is SQTIHQWPATLVQPVGSPLSLECTVEGTSNPNLYWYRQAAGRGLQLLFYSVGIGQISSEVPQNLSASRPQDRQFILSSKKLLLSDSGFYLCAGTGYNGYTFGSGTRLTVV.

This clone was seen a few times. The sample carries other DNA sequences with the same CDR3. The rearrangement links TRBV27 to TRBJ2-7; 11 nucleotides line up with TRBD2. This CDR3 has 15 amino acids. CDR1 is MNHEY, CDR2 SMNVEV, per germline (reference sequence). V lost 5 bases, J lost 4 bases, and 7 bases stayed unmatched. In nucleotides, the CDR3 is TGTGCCAGCAGTCCACGGGTAGCGGGGGGGTACGAGCAGTACTTC. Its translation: CASSPRVAGGYEQYF.

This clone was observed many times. In DNA form, the CDR3 reads TGTGCCAGCAGCACCGGGACAGGGGATCAGCCCCAGCATTTT. Translated, it gives CASSTGTGDQPQHF. The chain links TRBV7-2 to TRBJ1-5, with TRBD1 matching over 10 bases. Germline V gene lookup returns CDR1 SGHTA and CDR2 FQGNSA. The CDR3 totals 14 residues. The trim removed 5 bases at V and 5 bases at J, leaving 3 bases unmatched.

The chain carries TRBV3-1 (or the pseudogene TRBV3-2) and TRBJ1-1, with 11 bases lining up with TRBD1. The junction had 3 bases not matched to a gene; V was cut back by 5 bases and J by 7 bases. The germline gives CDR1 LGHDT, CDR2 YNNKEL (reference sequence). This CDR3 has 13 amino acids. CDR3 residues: CASSLGQGGEAFF. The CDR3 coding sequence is TGTGCCAGCAGCTTGGGACAGGGGGGTGAAGCTTTCTTT.

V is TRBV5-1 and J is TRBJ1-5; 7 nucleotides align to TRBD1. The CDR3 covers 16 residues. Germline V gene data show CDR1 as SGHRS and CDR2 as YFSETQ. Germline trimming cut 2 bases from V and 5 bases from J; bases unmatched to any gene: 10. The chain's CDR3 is CASSLGDLRGDQPQHF. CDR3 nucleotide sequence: TGCGCCAGCAGCTTAGGGGATCTCAGGGGGGATCAGCCCCAGCATTTT.

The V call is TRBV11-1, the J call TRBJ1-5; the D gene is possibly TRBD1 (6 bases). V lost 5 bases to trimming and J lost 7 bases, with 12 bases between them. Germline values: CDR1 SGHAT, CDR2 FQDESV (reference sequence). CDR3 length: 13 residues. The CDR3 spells CASSRTVEQPQHF. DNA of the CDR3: TGTGCCAGCAGCCGGACAGTTGAGCAGCCCCAGCATTTT.

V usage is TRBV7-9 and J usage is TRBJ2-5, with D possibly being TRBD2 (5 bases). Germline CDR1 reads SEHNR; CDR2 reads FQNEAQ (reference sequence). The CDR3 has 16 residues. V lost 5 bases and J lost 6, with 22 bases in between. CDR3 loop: CASSPDAGQYHQTQYF. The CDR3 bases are TGTGCCAGCAGCCCCGACGCGGGTCAATACCACCAGACCCAGTACTTC.

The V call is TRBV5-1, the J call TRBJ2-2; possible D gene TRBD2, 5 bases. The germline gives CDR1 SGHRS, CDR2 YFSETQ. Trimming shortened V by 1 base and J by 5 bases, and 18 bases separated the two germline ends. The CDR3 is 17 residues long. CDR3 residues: CASSLSRGPWRTGELFF. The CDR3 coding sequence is TGCGCCAGCAGCTTGTCTCGCGGCCCATGGAGGACCGGGGAGCTGTTTTTT.

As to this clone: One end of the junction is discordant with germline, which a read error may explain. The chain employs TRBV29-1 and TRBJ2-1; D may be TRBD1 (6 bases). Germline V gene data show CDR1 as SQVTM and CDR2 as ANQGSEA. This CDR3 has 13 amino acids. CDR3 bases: TGCAGCGTTGAAGCGGCAGGGGCCCTTTACGTCGTCTTC. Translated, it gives CSVEAAGALYVVF.

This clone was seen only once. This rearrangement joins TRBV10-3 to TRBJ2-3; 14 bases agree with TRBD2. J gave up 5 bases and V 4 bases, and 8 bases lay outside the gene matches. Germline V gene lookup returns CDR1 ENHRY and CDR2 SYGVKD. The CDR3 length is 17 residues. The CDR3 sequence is CAISAGTSGSRGDTQYF. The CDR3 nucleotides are TGTGCCATCAGTGCCGGGACTAGCGGGAGTCGTGGAGATACGCAGTATTTT.

CDR3 sequence (DNA): TGTGCCACCAGCAGAGAGGCGGGGGGCCGTGGAGATACGCAGTATTTT. Protein product: CATSREAGGRGDTQYF. The rearrangement joins TRBV15 to TRBJ2-3, with 8 bases lining up with TRBD2. This CDR3 is 16 amino acids long. Germline lookup yields CDR1 LNHNV and CDR2 YYDKDF (reference sequence). Germline trimming cut 0 bases from V and 5 bases from J; bases unmatched to any gene: 7.

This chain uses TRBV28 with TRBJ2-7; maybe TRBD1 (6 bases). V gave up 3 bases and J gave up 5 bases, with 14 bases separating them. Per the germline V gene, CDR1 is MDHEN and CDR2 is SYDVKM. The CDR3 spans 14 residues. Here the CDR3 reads CASSFMQGTDEQYF. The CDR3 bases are TGTGCCAGCAGTTTTATGCAGGGGACGGACGAGCAGTACTTC.

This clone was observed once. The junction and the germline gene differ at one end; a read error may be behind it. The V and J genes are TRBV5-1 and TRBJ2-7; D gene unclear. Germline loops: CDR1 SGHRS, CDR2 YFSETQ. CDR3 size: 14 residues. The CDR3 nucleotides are TGCGCCAGCAGCTTGGGAGACGGCGGTTCGGGTGAGCACTTC. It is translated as CASSLGDGGSGEHF.

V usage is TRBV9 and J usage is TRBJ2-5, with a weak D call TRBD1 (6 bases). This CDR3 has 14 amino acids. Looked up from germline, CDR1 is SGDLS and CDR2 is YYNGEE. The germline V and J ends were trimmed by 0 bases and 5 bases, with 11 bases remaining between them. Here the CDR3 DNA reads TGTGCCAGCAGCGTAGGGACAGTCATGGAGACCCAGTACTTC. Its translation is CASSVGTVMETQYF.